The present TCR beta chain was sequenced within a study of T cells in Graves' hyperthyroidism and ophthalmopathy. A few counts support this clonotype. The TCR beta CDR3 regions underwent amplification using RNA transcripts as the source. First-round RT-PCR targeting the TCR CDR3 was performed with the HTBI primer set. TCRdb itself ran the multiplex PCR reads through MiXCR, one entry per CDR3 protein. The sample has hundreds of thousands of distinct CDR3 sequences; about a third are singletons. Investigators excluded patients with uncontrolled infection, other autoimmune disease, pregnancy or lactation. Clinicians diagnosed patients from clinical symptoms, serum thyroxine and TRAb, thyroid ultrasound and orbital computed tomography. Germline V gene data show CDR1 as MGHRA and CDR2 as YSYEKL. The CDR3 is 18 residues long. J lost 5 bases, V lost 3 bases, and 13 bases had no gene match.

Sequencing was done on a sample of blood. This chain joins TRBV4-1 and TRBJ1-6, with 7 bases identical to TRBD1. The sequence came from a woman aged 35 to 49 with Graves' hyperthyroidism. The CDR3 nucleotides read TGCGCCAGCAGCCAGAGTTCGCCTCAGGGGGGACATAATTCACCCCTCCACTTT. Translation: CASSQSSPQGGHNSPLHF.